This passage covers 21 T cell receptor beta chains from one sample sequenced in a study of T cell clonotyping in hematopoietic cell transplantation. Generated by immunoSEQ multiplex PCR, the TCRdb table keeps only in-frame clones and is missing some. The profile shows about 16,000 clones, over 65% of them singletons. This specimen consisted of PBMCs, obtained 100 days after allogeneic stem cell transplant. The receptors were sampled from a male patient aged 60-69 years who had an allogeneic stem cell transplant from a related donor, so the T cells may come from the graft donor. Some clones in this sample may be carry-over from other donors' samples.

V is TRBV7-2 and J is TRBJ2-3; D is perhaps TRBD1 or TRBD2 (6 bases each). V was clipped by 6 bases and J by 0 bases, with 16 bases between them. Germline CDR1 is SGHTA and CDR2 is FQGNSA. The CDR3 runs to 16 residues. CDR3 residues: CASRRGGGSSTDTQYF. The CDR3 region has the DNA TGTGCCAGCAGGAGAGGGGGAGGATCTAGCACAGATACGCAGTATTTT.

The CDR3 here is CASSLEGASGETDTQYF. Written as DNA, the CDR3 is TGTGCCAGCAGCCTAGAAGGGGCTAGCGGGGAAACAGATACGCAGTATTTT. The chain carries TRBV4-2 and TRBJ2-3; 9 bases map to TRBD2. CDR3 length: 17 amino acids. CDR1 and CDR2 (germline): LGHNA, YNFKEQ. V trimming: 4 bases; J trimming: 3 bases; junction bases outside the gene matches: 11.

V and J are TRBV7-2 and TRBJ2-1; 10 bases map to TRBD2. The CDR3 runs to 15 residues. Germline assignment: CDR1 SGHTA and CDR2 FQGNSA. Trimming removed 4 bases from V and 2 bases from J; junction bases left unmatched: 2. The CDR3 nucleotides read TGTGCCAGCAGCTCGGGACTAGCGCCCTACAATGAGCAGTTCTTC. Translation: CASSSGLAPYNEQFF.

V is TRBV19 and J is TRBJ1-6, with unresolved D. CDR1 and CDR2 from the germline V gene are LNHDA and SQIVND (reference sequence). V lost 6 bases to trimming and J lost 8 bases, with 17 bases between them. This CDR3 has 15 residues. CDR3 nucleotide sequence: TGTGCCAGTAGGACCCTTCCGGGCCAGGATTCACCCCTCCACTTT. Translated, it gives CASRTLPGQDSPLHF.

CDR3 nucleotides: TGTGCCAGCCGGGGACAGAGCTCCTACGAGCAGTACTTC. Its translation is CASRGQSSYEQYF. This rearrangement joins TRBV6-5 to TRBJ2-7, with TRBD1 identical over 7 bases. This CDR3 has 13 amino acids. CDR1 MNHEY and CDR2 SVGAGI come from the germline V gene. V lost 8 bases, J lost 0 bases, and 4 bases stayed unmatched.

This chain joins TRBV29-1 and TRBJ1-1, with D tentatively TRBD1 (5 bases). In germline, CDR1 is SQVTM, CDR2 ANQGSEA. The CDR3 has 12 amino acids. V was pared by 8 bases and J by 7 bases, with 17 bases between. CDR3 DNA sequence: TGCAGCTTCCGTATGACCCAGGGTGAAGCTTTCTTT. This codes for CSFRMTQGEAFF.

This clone was seen a single time. The CDR3 protein is CSVYFDRGREYGYTF. CDR3 in DNA: TGCAGCGTTTACTTTGACAGGGGGCGCGAGTATGGCTACACCTTC. The genes are TRBV29-1 and TRBJ1-2, with 10 nucleotides matching TRBD1. V lost 5 bases to trimming and J lost 5 bases; unmatched junction nucleotides: 11. The germline V gene encodes CDR1 SQVTM and CDR2 ANQGSEA. CDR3 length: 15 amino acids.

The chain employs TRBV7-2 and TRBJ1-6; TRBD1 matches 7 bases. Germline CDR1 SGHTA, CDR2 FQGNSA. CDR3 length equals 15 residues. The V gene end was trimmed by 5 bases and the J gene end by 5 bases; junction bases not matched to a gene: 6. For the CDR3, the DNA is TGTGCCAGCAGCGTCCGGGACAGCCATAATTCACCCCTCCACTTT. Protein sequence: CASSVRDSHNSPLHF.

The CDR3: CASSESLRDAGELFF. Written as DNA, the CDR3 is TGTGCCAGCAGTGAATCCCTCAGGGACGCCGGGGAGCTGTTTTTT. The chain couples TRBV25-1 to TRBJ2-2; the D gene could be TRBD1 or TRBD2 (5 bases each). Trimming cost V 1 base and J 6 bases, with 12 bases left between them. Germline lookup yields CDR1 MGHDK and CDR2 SYGVNS. The CDR3 has 15 residues.

The chain uses TRBV29-1 and TRBJ2-7; 10 bases map to TRBD1. V gave up 6 bases and J gave up 9 bases; unmatched junction bases: 17. CDR3 length: 15 amino acids. Germline V gene data show CDR1 as SQVTM and CDR2 as ANQGSEA. The CDR3, as DNA: TGCAGCGTAGCCCAAGGACAGGGGGTTATCCAGGGGCAGTACTTC. Translating it yields CSVAQGQGVIQGQYF.

The CDR3 region is CASQGGVSYNEQFF. Here the CDR3 DNA reads TGTGCCTCTCAGGGGGGGGTGTCCTACAATGAGCAGTTCTTC. The chain combines TRBV30 with TRBJ2-1; D possibly matches TRBD1 or TRBD2 (7 bases each). There are 14 residues in the CDR3. V was clipped by 7 bases and J by 1 base, with 14 bases between them. From germline, CDR1 is GTSNPN and CDR2 SVGIG (reference sequence).

The CDR3 reads CASSLGAEASTDTQYF. The CDR3 nucleotides read TGCGCCAGCAGCTTGGGAGCTGAAGCTAGCACAGATACGCAGTATTTT. This sequence joins TRBV5-1 and TRBJ2-3; D gene uncertain. CDR3 length equals 16 residues. V lost 0 bases and J lost 0, with 11 bases in between. The germline V gene has CDR1 SGHRS and CDR2 YFSETQ.

The chain is built from TRBV7-2 and TRBJ2-7; the D is unclear. Trimming pared 1 base from V and 6 bases from J, leaving 13 bases between. This CDR3 has 14 amino acids. Germline V gives CDR1 SGHTA, CDR2 FQGNSA. The chain's CDR3 is CASSLGQSLAEQYF. CDR3 coding DNA: TGTGCCAGCAGCTTAGGGCAGTCATTGGCCGAGCAGTACTTC.

V gene TRBV5-5 combines with J gene TRBJ2-2, with D possibly TRBD1 on 5 matching bases. The CDR3 extends over 18 amino acids. The germline CDR1 and CDR2 sequences are SGHKS and YYEKEE (reference sequence). V lost 4 bases and J lost 3, with 22 bases in between. CDR3: CASSRWRATGFDTGELFF. CDR3 coding DNA: TGTGCCAGCAGCCGGTGGAGAGCTACAGGTTTCGACACCGGGGAGCTGTTTTTT.

The chain recombines TRBV5-1 with TRBJ2-5, with D possibly matching TRBD2 (6 bases). V gave up 5 bases and J gave up 5 bases, with 16 bases separating them. Germline CDR1 SGHRS, CDR2 YFSETQ. The CDR3 totals 14 residues. The CDR3 nucleotides are TGCGCCAGCAGTTACCCCTCGACTAGGGAGACCCAGTACTTC. Protein product: CASSYPSTRETQYF.

This clone has only a few counts. The chain employs TRBV6-5 and TRBJ2-6; D remains unclear. Trimming stripped 6 bases from V and 2 bases from J, with 2 bases between. The CDR3 is 12 amino acids. Germline-derived CDR1 and CDR2 are MNHEY and SVGAGI. CDR3 coding DNA: TGTGCCAGCAGGACTGGGGCCAACGTCCTGACTTTC. Its translation is CASRTGANVLTF.

This chain links TRBV10-3 with TRBJ2-2; 8 bases align to TRBD1. The J segment lost 6 bases and the V segment lost 5 bases, leaving 2 bases of the junction unmatched. This CDR3 is built from 13 residues. Germline CDR1 and CDR2: ENHRY and SYGVKD. CDR3 region: CAISRQGPGELFF. The CDR3 coding sequence is TGTGCCATCAGTCGACAGGGGCCCGGGGAGCTGTTTTTT.

The rearrangement links TRBV7-2 to TRBJ1-6; D gene ambiguous. The CDR3 length is 15 residues. Germline-derived CDR1 and CDR2 are SGHTA and FQGNSA. The V end lost 2 bases, the J end lost 10 bases, and 15 bases lay between the germline ends. CDR3 amino acids: CASSLWAAGESPLHF. The CDR3, as DNA: TGTGCCAGCAGCTTATGGGCGGCAGGAGAGTCACCCCTCCACTTT.

The chain combines TRBV14 with TRBJ1-3, with TRBD1 as a possible D gene (6 bases). Germline CDR1 SGHDN, CDR2 FVKESK. V lost 4 bases and J lost 0, with 10 bases in between. This CDR3 is 15 amino acids long. The CDR3 bases are TGTGCCAGCAGCCGTCGACAGGCCTCTGGAAACACCATATATTTT. Translated, it gives CASSRRQASGNTIYF.

The genes are TRBV7-2 and TRBJ1-1; D might be TRBD1 (5 bases). CDR1 is SGHTA and CDR2 is FQGNSA in the germline V gene. V was shortened by 5 bases and J by 5 bases, with 15 bases between the two germline ends. This CDR3 is built from 14 residues. The CDR3 region is CASSRLRGGTEAFF. The DNA for the CDR3 is TGTGCCAGCAGCCGATTGAGGGGTGGGACTGAAGCTTTCTTT.

V gene TRBV4-3 combines with J gene TRBJ1-2, with TRBD1 identical over 7 bases. V was pared by 4 bases and J by 2 bases, with 10 bases of the junction left unmatched. The CDR3 contains 16 residues. The germline CDR1 and CDR2 sequences are LGHNA and YSLEER. The CDR3 DNA reads TGCGCCAGCAGCCTTGACAGGGATCAAGGGAACTATGGCTACACCTTC. Its translation is CASSLDRDQGNYGYTF.